The 5 T cell receptor beta chains presented below share a single source sample, sequenced in a study of CD8+ T cells in alopecia areata. Extracted from the samples, RNA was reverse transcribed into cDNA to serve as the sequencing template. Method: immunoSEQ multiplex PCR; TCRdb's copy keeps in-frame clones and lacks some. The data hold 110,000 to 150,000 clones, with about 60% observed a single time. Sequencing was performed on CD4+ T cells sorted from blood, taken at week 0. All receptors derive from a human donor with alopecia areata.

The chain recombines TRBV10-1 with TRBJ2-1; D ambiguous. The V gene's germline CDR1 is WNHNN and CDR2 SYGVQD (reference sequence). The V gene lost 3 bases and the J gene lost 8 bases, with 8 bases spanning the gap. The CDR3 has 12 residues. This CDR3 is CASSEGQDEQFF. The DNA of the CDR3 is TGCGCCAGCAGTGAAGGTCAGGATGAGCAGTTCTTC.

V usage is TRBV5-1 and J usage is TRBJ2-7; D not certain. Germline V gene sequence: CDR1 SGHRS, CDR2 YFSETQ. The CDR3 runs to 14 residues. The germline V and J ends were trimmed by 0 bases and 6 bases, with 13 bases remaining between them. This CDR3 reads CASSLAVTAREQYF. The CDR3 DNA sequence: TGCGCCAGCAGCTTGGCAGTTACGGCGCGCGAGCAGTACTTC.

This clone appeared a few times. The genes are TRBV30 and TRBJ1-5; TRBD1 might be the D (6 bases). This CDR3 comprises 14 residues. Germline-derived CDR1 and CDR2 are GTSNPN and SVGIG (reference sequence). Trimming shortened V by 1 base and J by 4 bases, and 11 bases separated the two germline ends. The CDR3 nucleotides are TGTGCCTGGAGTGCCGGACAGAAGAATCAGCCCCAGCATTTT. Translation gives CAWSAGQKNQPQHF.

This rearrangement joins TRBV23-1 to TRBJ2-5; 7 nucleotides match TRBD2. TRBV23-1 is sorted into the ORF group, with uncertain function. The CDR3 is made up of 14 amino acids. Germline trimming cut 2 bases from V and 1 base from J; bases unmatched to any gene: 1. CDR3 sequence: CASSQPGGQETQYF. DNA of the CDR3: TGCGCCAGCAGTCAACCGGGAGGCCAAGAGACCCAGTACTTC.

In its sample, this clone was seen a few times. V usage is TRBV14 and J usage is TRBJ2-3, with 10 bases identical to TRBD1. Germline V gene data show CDR1 as SGHDN and CDR2 as FVKESK. The CDR3 is made up of 17 amino acids. V lost 1 base to trimming and J lost 6 bases; unmatched junction nucleotides: 10. CDR3 bases: TGTGCCAGCAGCCAAGCATTCCTGACAGGGGGCTCGGATACGCAGTATTTT. This sequence encodes CASSQAFLTGGSDTQYF.